The clone carrying this T cell receptor beta chain has ten or more counts. These data come from a study of neurological immune-mediated disorders. The cDNA was generated by 5'RACE with 10-nucleotide random UMIs. In TCRdb, the 5' RACE reads were re-called with MiXCR into one record per CDR3 protein. The profile shows 65,000 to 75,000 distinct CDR3 sequences, roughly 4.9% of them singletons. Germline V CDR1 and CDR2: LNHNV, YYDKDF (reference sequence). V lost 5 bases to trimming and J lost 0 bases, with 14 bases between them. This CDR3 is 15 amino acids long. This receptor was identified in a human donor with multiple sclerosis. The donor label of this sample is uncertain. The material sequenced was PBMCs. The J gene is TRBJ2-7, the V gene TRBV15; tentatively, D is TRBD2 (5 bases). The CDR3 nucleotides read TGTGCCACCAGCGAGGGAAGATCTAGCTCCTACGAGCAGTACTTC. This encodes CATSEGRSSSYEQYF.